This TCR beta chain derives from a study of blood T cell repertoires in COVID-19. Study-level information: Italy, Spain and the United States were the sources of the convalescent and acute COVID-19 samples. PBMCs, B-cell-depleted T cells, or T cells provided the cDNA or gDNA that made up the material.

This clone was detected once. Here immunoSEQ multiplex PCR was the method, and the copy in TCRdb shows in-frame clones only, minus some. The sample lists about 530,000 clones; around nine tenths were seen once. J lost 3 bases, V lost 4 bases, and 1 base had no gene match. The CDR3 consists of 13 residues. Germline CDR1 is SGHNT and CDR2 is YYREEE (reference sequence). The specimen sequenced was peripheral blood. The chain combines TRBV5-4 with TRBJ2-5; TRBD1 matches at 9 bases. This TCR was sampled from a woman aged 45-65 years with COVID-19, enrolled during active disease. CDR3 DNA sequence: TGTGCCAGCAGCAGGGACAGGGAAGAGACCCAGTACTTC. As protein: CASSRDREETQYF.